This TCR beta chain was sequenced in a study of shared clonotypes between healthy human individuals. Findings and caveats of the study: Rarefaction showed sorted-subset sequencing was incomplete despite large depth. Non-shared clonotypes displayed generation probabilities falling below those of clonotypes present in all four donors.

Naive-designated CD8 cells lacked CD45RO, were positively enriched for CCR7, and omitted terminally differentiated effector memory CD45RA+ cells. Germline CDR1 reads SGHAT; CDR2 reads FQNNGV. V shed 1 base, J shed 3 bases, and the junction held 7 bases outside the gene matches. The CDR3 runs 17 residues. Here immunoSEQ multiplex PCR was the method, and the copy in TCRdb shows in-frame clones only, minus some. The sample holds approximately 740,000 clones, 90% to 95% seen once. In the case of this clone: Its target is not known.

This TCR was sampled from a man between 25 and 39 years old in good health. Input material: naive CD8+ T cells sorted from blood. The V and J genes are TRBV11-2 and TRBJ2-1; 9 nucleotides line up with TRBD2. The CDR3 spells CASSLVLASGVYNEQFF. In nucleotides, the CDR3 is TGTGCCAGCAGCTTAGTGCTGGCTAGCGGGGTCTACAATGAGCAGTTCTTC.